This TCR beta chain was sequenced during a study of CD8 T cells in ankylosing spondylitis. This CDR3 has 13 residues. Trimming left V 4 bases short and J 3 bases short, with 9 bases between. Germline CDR1 is SEHNR and CDR2 is FQNEAQ (reference sequence). TCRdb used MiXCR to reprocess the 5' RACE reads, holding one entry per CDR3 protein. The table has about 160,000 distinct CDR3 sequences, about 18% seen once. Sequencing used blood, either unsorted or a sorted T cell fraction (not recorded which). The chain employs TRBV7-9 and TRBJ1-2; D uncertain. This sequence originates from a male donor with ankylosing spondylitis or in good health (not recorded which). The DNA for the CDR3 is TGTGCCAGCAGCTCAGAGGGCTACTATGGCTACACCTTC. Its protein product is CASSSEGYYGYTF.